The T cell receptor (beta chain) described here comes from a study of Tregs in tolerant kidney transplant recipients. Sequencing was performed with immunoSEQ multiplex PCR; in TCRdb, only in-frame clones are kept and a portion is missing. This listing includes roughly 50,000 clones. Trimming at V came to 11 bases and at J to 0 bases, leaving 7 bases not matched to a gene. CDR3 length: 15 amino acids. CDR1 is SNHLY and CDR2 is FYNNEI in the germline V gene. As regards this clone: Read data end 3 residues before the CDR3 end; the end is taken from the germline J gene.

The chain links TRBV2 to TRBJ2-2, with TRBD2 matching 9 bases. The starting material was CD4+ T cells from blood, obtained before the transplant. The sequence was obtained from a human donor who received a combined kidney and bone marrow transplant. The DNA read from the CDR3 is TGTGCCGCAGAGGCGGGGGGGTCGAACACCGGGGAG. Amino acids: CAAEAGGSNTGE. The CDR3 reads in full as CAAEAGGSNTGELFF.